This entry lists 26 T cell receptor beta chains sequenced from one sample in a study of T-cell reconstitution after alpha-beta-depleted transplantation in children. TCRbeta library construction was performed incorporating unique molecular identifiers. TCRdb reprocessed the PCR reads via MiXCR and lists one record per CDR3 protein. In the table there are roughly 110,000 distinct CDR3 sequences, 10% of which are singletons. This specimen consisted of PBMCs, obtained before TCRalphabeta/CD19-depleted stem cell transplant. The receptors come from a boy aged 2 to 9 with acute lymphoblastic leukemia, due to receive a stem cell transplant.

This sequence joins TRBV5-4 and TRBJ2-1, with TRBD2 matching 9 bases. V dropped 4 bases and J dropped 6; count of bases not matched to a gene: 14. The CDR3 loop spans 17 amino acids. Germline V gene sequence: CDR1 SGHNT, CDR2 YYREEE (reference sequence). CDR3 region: CASSRHLISGSGNEQFF. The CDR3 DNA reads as TGTGCCAGCAGCCGACACCTAATTAGCGGGAGCGGCAATGAGCAGTTCTTC.

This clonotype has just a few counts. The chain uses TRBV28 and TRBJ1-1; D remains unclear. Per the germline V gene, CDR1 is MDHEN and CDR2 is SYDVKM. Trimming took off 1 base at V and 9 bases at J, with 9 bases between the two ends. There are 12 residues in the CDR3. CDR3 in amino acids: CASSLLDRKAFF. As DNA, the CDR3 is TGTGCCAGCAGTTTATTAGATCGGAAAGCTTTCTTT.

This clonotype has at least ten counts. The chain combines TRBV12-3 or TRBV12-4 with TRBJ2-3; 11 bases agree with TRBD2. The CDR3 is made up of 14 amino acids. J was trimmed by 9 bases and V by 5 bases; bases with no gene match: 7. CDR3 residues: CASSPGTSGGTQYF. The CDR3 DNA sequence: TGTGCCAGCAGTCCCGGGACTAGCGGAGGGACGCAGTATTTT.

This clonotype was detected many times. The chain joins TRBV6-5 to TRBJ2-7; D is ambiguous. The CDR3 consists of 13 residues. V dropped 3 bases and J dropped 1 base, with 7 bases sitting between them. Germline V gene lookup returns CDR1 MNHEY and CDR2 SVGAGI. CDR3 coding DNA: TGTGCCAGCAGTTATACGTATTCCTACGAGCAGTACTTC. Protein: CASSYTYSYEQYF.

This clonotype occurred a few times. In nucleotides, the CDR3 is TGCAGTGCTTTCGACGGACAGATTTCTTATGGCTACACCTTC. Translation: CSAFDGQISYGYTF. The chain joins TRBV20-1 to TRBJ1-2, with D possibly matching TRBD1 (6 bases). The germline V gene encodes CDR1 DFQATT and CDR2 SNEGSKA (reference sequence). Trimming left V 5 bases short and J 5 bases short, with 18 bases between. CDR3 length equals 14 residues.

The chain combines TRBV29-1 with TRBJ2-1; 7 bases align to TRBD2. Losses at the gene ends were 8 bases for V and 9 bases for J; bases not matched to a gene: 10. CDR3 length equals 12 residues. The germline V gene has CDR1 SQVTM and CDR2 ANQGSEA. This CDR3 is CSPRTGLGEQFF. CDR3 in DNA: TGCAGCCCCCGGACTGGACTAGGTGAGCAGTTCTTC.

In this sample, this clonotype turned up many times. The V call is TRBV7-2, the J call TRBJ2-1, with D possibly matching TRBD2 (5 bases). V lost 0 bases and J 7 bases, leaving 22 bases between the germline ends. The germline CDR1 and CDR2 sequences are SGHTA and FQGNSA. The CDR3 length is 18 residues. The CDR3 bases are TGTGCCAGCAGCTTAGCGTTCGTCCCTAGCTCGTATCAGAATGAGCAGTTCTTC. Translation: CASSLAFVPSSYQNEQFF.

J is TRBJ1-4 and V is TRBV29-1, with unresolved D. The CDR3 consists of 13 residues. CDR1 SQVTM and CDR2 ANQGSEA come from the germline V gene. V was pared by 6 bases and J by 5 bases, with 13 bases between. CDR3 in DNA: TGCAGCGTAGGAGAGATGGGAAATGAAAAACTGTTTTTT. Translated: CSVGEMGNEKLFF.

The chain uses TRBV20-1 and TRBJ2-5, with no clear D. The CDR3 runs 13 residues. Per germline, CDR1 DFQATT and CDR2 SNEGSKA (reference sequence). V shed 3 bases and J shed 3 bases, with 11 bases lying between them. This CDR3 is CSARVSSEETQYF. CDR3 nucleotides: TGCAGTGCTAGGGTCTCCTCGGAAGAGACCCAGTACTTC.

The CDR3 sequence is CASSLRGNNEQFF. The CDR3 bases are TGTGCCAGCAGTTTAAGAGGGAACAATGAGCAGTTCTTC. The chain has TRBV27 and TRBJ2-1; perhaps TRBD2 as D (5 bases). Germline CDR1 is MNHEY and CDR2 is SMNVEV (reference sequence). Trimming stripped 2 bases from V and 5 bases from J, with 7 bases between. CDR3 size: 13 residues.

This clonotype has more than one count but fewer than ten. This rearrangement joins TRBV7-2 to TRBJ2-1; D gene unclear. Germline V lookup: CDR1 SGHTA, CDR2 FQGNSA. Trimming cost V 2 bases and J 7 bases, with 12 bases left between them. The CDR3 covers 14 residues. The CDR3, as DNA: TGTGCCAGCAGCTTACACTTCGGCGTTAATGAGCAGTTCTTC. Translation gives CASSLHFGVNEQFF.

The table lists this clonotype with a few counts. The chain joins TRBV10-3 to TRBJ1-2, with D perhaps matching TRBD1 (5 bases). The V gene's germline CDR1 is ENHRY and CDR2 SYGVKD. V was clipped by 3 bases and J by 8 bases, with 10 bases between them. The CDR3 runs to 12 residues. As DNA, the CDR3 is TGTGCCATCAGTGACGCAGGGAACGGCTACACCTTC. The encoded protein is CAISDAGNGYTF.

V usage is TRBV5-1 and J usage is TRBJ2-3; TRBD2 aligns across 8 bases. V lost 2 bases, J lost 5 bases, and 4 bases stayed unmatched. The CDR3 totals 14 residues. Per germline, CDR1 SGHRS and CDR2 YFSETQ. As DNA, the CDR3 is TGCGCCAGCAGCTTCGGGACTAGTTTAGATACGCAGTATTTT. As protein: CASSFGTSLDTQYF.

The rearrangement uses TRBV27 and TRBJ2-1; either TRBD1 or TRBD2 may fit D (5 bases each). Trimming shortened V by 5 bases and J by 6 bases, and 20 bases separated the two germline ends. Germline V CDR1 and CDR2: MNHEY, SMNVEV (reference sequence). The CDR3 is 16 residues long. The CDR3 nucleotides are TGTGCCAGCAGTACCCTTCCGGGACGGCCTTTCAATGAGCAGTTCTTC. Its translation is CASSTLPGRPFNEQFF.

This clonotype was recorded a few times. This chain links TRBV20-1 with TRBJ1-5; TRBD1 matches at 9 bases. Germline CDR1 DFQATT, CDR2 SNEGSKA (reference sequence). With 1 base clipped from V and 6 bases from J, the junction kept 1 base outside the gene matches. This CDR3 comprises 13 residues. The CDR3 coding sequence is TGCAGTGCTAGAGCACAGGGGGCTCAGCCCCAGCATTTT. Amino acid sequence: CSARAQGAQPQHF.

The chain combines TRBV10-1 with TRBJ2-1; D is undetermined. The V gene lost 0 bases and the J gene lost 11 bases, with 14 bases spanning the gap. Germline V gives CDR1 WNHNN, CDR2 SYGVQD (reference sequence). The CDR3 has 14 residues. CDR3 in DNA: TGCGCCAGCAGTGAGTCTCCGGTTACAATGAAGCAGTTCTTC. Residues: CASSESPVTMKQFF.

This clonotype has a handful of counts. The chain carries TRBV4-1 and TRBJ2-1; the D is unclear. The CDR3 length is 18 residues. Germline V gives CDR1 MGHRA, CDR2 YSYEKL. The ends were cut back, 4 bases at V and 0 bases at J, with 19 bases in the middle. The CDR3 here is CASSPPLSAQSSYNEQFF. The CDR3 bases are TGCGCCAGCAGCCCCCCCCTCTCTGCGCAGAGCTCCTACAATGAGCAGTTCTTC.

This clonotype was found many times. The CDR3 DNA follows: TGCAGTGCTAGCCCGACTAGCGGGAGTTTAGGGGATGAGCAGTTCTTC. Its protein is CSASPTSGSLGDEQFF. This chain links TRBV20-1 with TRBJ2-1; 12 nucleotides align to TRBD2. Germline V gene data show CDR1 as DFQATT and CDR2 as SNEGSKA (reference sequence). V was clipped by 3 bases and J by 8 bases; unmatched bases: 11. The length of the CDR3 is 16 residues.

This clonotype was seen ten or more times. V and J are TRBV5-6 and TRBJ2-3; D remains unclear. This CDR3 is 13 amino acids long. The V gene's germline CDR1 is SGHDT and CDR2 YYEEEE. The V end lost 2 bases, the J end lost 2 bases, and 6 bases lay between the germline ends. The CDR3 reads CASSLSVTDTQYF. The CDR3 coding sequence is TGTGCCAGCAGCTTAAGTGTCACAGATACGCAGTATTTT.

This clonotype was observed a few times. CDR3 region: CAPGAGKNIQYF. CDR3 DNA: TGTGCCCCCGGGGCAGGTAAAAACATTCAGTACTTC. This chain connects TRBV5-6 to TRBJ2-4, with D tentatively TRBD1 or TRBD2 (5 bases each). Trimming took 10 bases from V and 4 from J, leaving 12 bases between them. The CDR3 covers 12 residues. CDR1 is SGHDT and CDR2 is YYEEEE in the germline V gene.

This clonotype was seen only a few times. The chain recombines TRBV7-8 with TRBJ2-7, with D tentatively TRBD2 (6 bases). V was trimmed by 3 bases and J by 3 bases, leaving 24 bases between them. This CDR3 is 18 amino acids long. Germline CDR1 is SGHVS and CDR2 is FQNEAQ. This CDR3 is CASSLLATRDPRDYEQYF. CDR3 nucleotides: TGTGCCAGCAGCTTGCTAGCGACCCGGGACCCACGGGACTACGAGCAGTACTTC.

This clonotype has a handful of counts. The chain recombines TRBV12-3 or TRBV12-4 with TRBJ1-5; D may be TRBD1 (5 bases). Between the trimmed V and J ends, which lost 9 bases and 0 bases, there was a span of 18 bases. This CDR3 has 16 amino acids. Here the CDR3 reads CASNSDGTHSNQPQHF. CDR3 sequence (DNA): TGTGCCAGTAATTCTGACGGGACCCATAGCAATCAGCCCCAGCATTTT.

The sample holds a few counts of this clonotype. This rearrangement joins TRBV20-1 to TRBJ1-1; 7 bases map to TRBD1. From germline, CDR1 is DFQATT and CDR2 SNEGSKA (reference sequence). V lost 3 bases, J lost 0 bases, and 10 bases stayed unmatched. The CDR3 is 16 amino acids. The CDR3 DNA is TGCAGTGCTAGGGACAGGCGGGGAGGTATGAACACTGAAGCTTTCTTT. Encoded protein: CSARDRRGGMNTEAFF.

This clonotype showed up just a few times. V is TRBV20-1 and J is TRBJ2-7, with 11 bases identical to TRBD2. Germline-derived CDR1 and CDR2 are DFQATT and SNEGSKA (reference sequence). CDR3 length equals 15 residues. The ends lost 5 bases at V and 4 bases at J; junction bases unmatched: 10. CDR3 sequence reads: CSASLAGGGPYEQYF. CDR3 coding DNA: TGCAGTGCTTCCTTAGCGGGAGGGGGGCCTTACGAGCAGTACTTC.

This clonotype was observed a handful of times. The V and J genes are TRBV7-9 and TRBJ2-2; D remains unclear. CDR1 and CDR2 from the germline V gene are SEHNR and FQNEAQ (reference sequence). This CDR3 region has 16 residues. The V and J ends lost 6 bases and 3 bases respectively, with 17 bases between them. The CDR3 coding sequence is TGTGCCAGCAGTCCTGGGCAGTTGGAATACACCGGGGAGCTGTTTTTT. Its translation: CASSPGQLEYTGELFF.

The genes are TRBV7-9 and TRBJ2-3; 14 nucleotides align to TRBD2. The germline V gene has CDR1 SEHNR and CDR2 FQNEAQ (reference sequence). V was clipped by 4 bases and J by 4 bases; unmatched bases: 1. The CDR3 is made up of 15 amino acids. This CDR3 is CASSSGLAGADTQYF. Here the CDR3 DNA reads TGTGCCAGCAGCTCGGGACTAGCGGGAGCAGATACGCAGTATTTT.